Below, one T cell receptor (beta chain) is given with its context. The data originate from a study of blood T cell repertoires in COVID-19. Here immunoSEQ multiplex PCR was the method, and the copy in TCRdb shows in-frame clones only, minus some. Altogether over 60,000 clones are present, around 77% being singletons, with the ten largest covering about a fifth. Sample: peripheral blood. The receptor comes from a man older than 75 with active or convalescent COVID-19.

The DNA for the CDR3 is TGTGCCAGCAGTCCTCAGGGTGGCCAGCAGCCCCAGCATTTT. This translates into CASSPQGGQQPQHF. The rearrangement uses TRBV25-1 and TRBJ1-5; TRBD1 is a possible D gene (5 bases). Germline V CDR1 and CDR2: MGHDK, SYGVNS. The V and J ends lost 5 bases and 7 bases respectively, with 15 bases between them. The CDR3 is 14 amino acids.